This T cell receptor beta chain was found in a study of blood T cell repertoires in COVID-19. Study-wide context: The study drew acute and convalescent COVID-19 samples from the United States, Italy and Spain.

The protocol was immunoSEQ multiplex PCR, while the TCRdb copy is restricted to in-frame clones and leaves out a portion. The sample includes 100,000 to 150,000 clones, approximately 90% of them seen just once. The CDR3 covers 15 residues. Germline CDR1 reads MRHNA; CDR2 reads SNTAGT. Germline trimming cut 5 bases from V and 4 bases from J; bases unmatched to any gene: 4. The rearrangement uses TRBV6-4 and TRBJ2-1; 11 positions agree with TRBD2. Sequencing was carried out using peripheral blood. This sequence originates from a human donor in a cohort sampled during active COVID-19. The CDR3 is CASSTGTSGYNEQFF. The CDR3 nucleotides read TGTGCCAGCAGTACCGGGACTAGCGGTTACAATGAGCAGTTCTTC.